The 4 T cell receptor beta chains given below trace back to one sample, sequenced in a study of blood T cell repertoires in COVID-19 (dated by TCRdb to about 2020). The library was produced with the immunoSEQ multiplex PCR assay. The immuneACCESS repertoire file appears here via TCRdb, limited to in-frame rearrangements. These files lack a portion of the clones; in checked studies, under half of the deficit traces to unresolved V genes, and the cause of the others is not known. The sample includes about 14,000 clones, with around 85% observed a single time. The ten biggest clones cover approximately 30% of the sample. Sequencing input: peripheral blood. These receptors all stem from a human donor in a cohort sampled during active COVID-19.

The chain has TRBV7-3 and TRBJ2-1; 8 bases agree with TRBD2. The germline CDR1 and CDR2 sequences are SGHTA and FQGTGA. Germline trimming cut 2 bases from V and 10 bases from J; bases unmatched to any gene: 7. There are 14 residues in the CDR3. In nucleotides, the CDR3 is TGTGCCAGCAGCTTATCGAGCGGGAGTGAGGAGCAGTTCTTC. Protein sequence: CASSLSSGSEEQFF.

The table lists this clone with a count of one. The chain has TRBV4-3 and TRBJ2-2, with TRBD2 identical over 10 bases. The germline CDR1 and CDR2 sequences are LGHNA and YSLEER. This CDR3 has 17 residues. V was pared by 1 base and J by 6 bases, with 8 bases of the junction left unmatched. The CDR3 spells CASSQALAGVSAGELFF. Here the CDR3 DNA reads TGCGCCAGCAGCCAAGCTCTAGCGGGAGTGTCGGCCGGGGAGCTGTTTTTT.

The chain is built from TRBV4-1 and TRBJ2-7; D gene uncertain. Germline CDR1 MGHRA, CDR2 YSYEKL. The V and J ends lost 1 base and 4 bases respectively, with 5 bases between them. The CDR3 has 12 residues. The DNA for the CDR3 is TGCGCCAGCAGCCAAGGTCCGTACGAGCAGTACTTC. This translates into CASSQGPYEQYF.

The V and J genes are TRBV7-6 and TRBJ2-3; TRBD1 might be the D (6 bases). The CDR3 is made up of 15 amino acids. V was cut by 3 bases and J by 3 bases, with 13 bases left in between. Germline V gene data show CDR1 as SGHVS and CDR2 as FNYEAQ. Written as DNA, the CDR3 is TGTGCCAGCAGCTTTACAGGGAAGAGTACAGATACGCAGTATTTT. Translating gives CASSFTGKSTDTQYF.